A selection of T cell receptor beta chains follows, all from one sample in a study of human T cells and chemical hapten exposure. TCRdb reprocessed the RACE reads with MiXCR, giving one entry per CDR3 protein. This table has 150,000 to 200,000 distinct CDR3 sequences, 14% appearing once. This material consisted of whole blood, taken in connection with sensitization to the hapten diphenylcyclopropenone (DPC). The receptors come from a woman aged 25-40 years with alopecia areata. Some clones in this sample may be carry-over from other donors' samples. Each CDR3 is given with its conserved first and last residue. A D gene is named only where the DNA matches it firmly. Not every row has a clone size; where given, it reads once, few, many or a size class.

abundance	v_gene	d_gene	j_gene	CDR3aa	CDR3nt
few	TRBV27	-	TRBJ2-1	CASSEGASYNEQFF	TGTGCCAGCAGCGAAGGGGCCTCCTACAATGAGCAGTTCTTC
-	TRBV5-1	-	TRBJ1-1	CASSSRLDMNTEAFF	TGCGCCAGCAGCTCTCGATTAGATATGAACACTGAAGCTTTCTTT
-	TRBV10-2	-	TRBJ2-2	CASSETGVNTGELFF	TGCGCCAGCAGTGAGACGGGAGTGAACACCGGGGAGCTGTTTTTT
few	TRBV4-2	-	TRBJ2-7	CASSQDVGVPYEQYF	TGTGCCAGCAGCCAAGATGTGGGAGTCCCCTACGAGCAGTACTTC
-	TRBV15	TRBD1	TRBJ1-2	CATSGGGTDYGYTF	TGTGCCACCAGCGGAGGAGGGACAGACTATGGCTACACCTTC
-	TRBV6-6	TRBD2	TRBJ2-1	CASSYSSGGANEQFF	TGTGCCAGCAGTTACTCTAGCGGGGGGGCCAATGAGCAGTTCTTC
-	TRBV28	TRBD1	TRBJ2-3	CASRSGQGATDTQYF	TGTGCCAGCAGGTCGGGACAGGGGGCCACAGATACGCAGTATTTT
many	TRBV7-2	-	TRBJ2-1	CASSLAPGGLTNNEQFF	TGTGCCAGCAGCTTAGCGCCAGGGGGACTAACCAACAATGAGCAGTTCTTC
few	TRBV18	TRBD1	TRBJ1-1	CASSHADRANTEAFF	TGTGCCAGCTCACACGCGGACAGGGCGAACACTGAAGCTTTCTTT
many	TRBV29-1	-	TRBJ2-1	CSVVTYNEQFF	TGCAGCGTCGTCACCTACAATGAGCAGTTCTTC
-	TRBV23-1	-	TRBJ2-3	CASKSWEVSNTQYF	TGCGCCAGCAAAAGTTGGGAGGTGTCTAATACGCAGTATTTT
few	TRBV3-1	-	TRBJ2-3	CASSPPGLPIGADTQYF	TGTGCCAGCAGCCCTCCAGGGCTTCCTATTGGGGCAGATACGCAGTATTTT
few	TRBV7-9	TRBD1	TRBJ2-5	CASSLGDSPQETQYF	TGTGCCAGCAGCTTAGGGGACAGTCCCCAAGAGACCCAGTACTTC
-	TRBV2	TRBD1	TRBJ1-4	CASSEDRPNEKLFF	TGTGCCAGCAGCGAGGACAGGCCTAATGAAAAACTGTTTTTT